This TCR beta chain was sequenced during a study of PD-1 blockade in mismatch repair-deficient tumors. Clones were sequenced by immunoSEQ multiplex PCR, and TCRdb holds only the in-frame ones, with some missing. The sample lists some 130,000 clones, approximately 91% occurring once. This clone was counted only a few times. The CDR3 spans 15 residues. Per the germline V gene, CDR1 is MNHNS and CDR2 is SASEGT. V shed 6 bases, J shed 1 base, and the junction held 6 bases outside the gene matches. This material consisted of peripheral blood, taken approximately 73 weeks after starting pembrolizumab. The chain couples TRBV6-1 to TRBJ2-1; 7 nucleotides align to TRBD2. This receptor was identified in an adult with mismatch repair-deficient cancer. The CDR3 protein is CASSVAGQSYNEQFF. DNA for the CDR3: TGTGCCAGCAGCGTAGCGGGCCAGTCCTACAATGAGCAGTTCTTC.